The 13 T cell receptor beta chains listed next were all sequenced from one sample in a study of shared clonotypes between healthy human individuals (dated by TCRdb to 2018 to 2021). Library prep was done by the immunoSEQ multiplex PCR assay. The immuneACCESS repertoire file appears here via TCRdb, limited to in-frame rearrangements. These files lack a portion of the clones; in checked studies, under half of the deficit traces to unresolved V genes, and the cause of the others is not known. This sample gives 1,100,000 or so clones in total; about 84% of them show up just once. Together, the top ten hold approximately 0.5% of the sample. Sequencing used memory CD4+ T cells from PBMCs. This sample's cell subset or site label indicates: CD45RA-negative fraction. These receptors came from a young man in good health. Some clones in this sample may be carry-over from other donors' samples.

This sequence joins TRBV6-5 and TRBJ1-1; no clear D gene. Trimming removed 7 bases from V and 1 base from J, with 10 bases in between. Per the germline V gene, CDR1 is MNHEY and CDR2 is SVGAGI. This CDR3 contains 13 residues. The CDR3 nucleotides are TGTGCCAGCACCCCCGCCGCGAACACTGAAGCTTTCTTT. Protein product: CASTPAANTEAFF.

This clone appeared once. The chain has TRBV30 and TRBJ2-7, with D perhaps given as TRBD1 or TRBD2 (6 bases each). Germline CDR1 and CDR2: GTSNPN and SVGIG (reference sequence). CDR3 length: 14 residues. Between the trimmed V and J ends, which lost 3 bases and 1 base, there was a span of 13 bases. The CDR3 sequence is CAWSGSGASYEQYF. The CDR3 DNA reads as TGTGCCTGGAGCGGGTCGGGGGCATCCTACGAGCAGTACTTC.

Regarding this clone: Within the sample, other DNA sequences also encode this same CDR3. The chain recombines TRBV27 with TRBJ2-7; TRBD1 matches 8 bases. The CDR3 runs 14 residues. The trim removed 3 bases at V and 0 bases at J, leaving 1 base unmatched. Per germline, CDR1 MNHEY and CDR2 SMNVEV (reference sequence). The CDR3 DNA reads as TGTGCCAGCAGTTTTGGACAGGGCTCCTACGAGCAGTACTTC. It translates to CASSFGQGSYEQYF.

The V gene is TRBV2, the J gene TRBJ1-2; TRBD1 might be the D (5 bases). The V gene's germline CDR1 is SNHLY and CDR2 FYNNEI. The CDR3 consists of 14 residues. With 6 bases removed from V and 0 bases from J, the gap between germline ends came to 11 bases. The CDR3 nucleotides are TGTGCCAGCAGGGAGACAGTAACTAACTATGGCTACACCTTC. It yields the protein CASRETVTNYGYTF.

This clone was seen a few times. V usage is TRBV28 and J usage is TRBJ1-5, with 8 positions matching TRBD1. Germline CDR1 reads MDHEN; CDR2 reads SYDVKM. This CDR3 contains 14 residues. J gave up 7 bases and V 6 bases, and 8 bases lay outside the gene matches. This chain's CDR3 is CASSSQGERQPQHF. CDR3 DNA: TGTGCCAGCAGCTCACAGGGGGAGAGGCAGCCCCAGCATTTT.

As regards this clone: The sample carries other DNA sequences with the same CDR3. The chain joins TRBV7-3 to TRBJ2-3; TRBD2 is a possible D gene (6 bases). The germline V gene encodes CDR1 SGHTA and CDR2 FQGTGA. V was pared by 0 bases and J by 3 bases, with 10 bases between. This CDR3 spans 15 amino acids. The CDR3 sequence: CASSLTGRGTDTQYF. In nucleotides, the CDR3 is TGTGCCAGCAGCTTAACCGGGAGAGGGACAGATACGCAGTATTTT.

The chain links TRBV5-1 to TRBJ2-3; either TRBD1 or TRBD2 may supply D (5 bases each). Germline V gene sequence: CDR1 SGHRS, CDR2 YFSETQ. Deletions cut 1 base from V and 2 bases from J, with 11 bases between. This CDR3 contains 15 residues. The CDR3 DNA sequence: TGCGCCAGCAGCTTGACTGTGGGGGACACAGATACGCAGTATTTT. It is translated as CASSLTVGDTDTQYF.

V gene TRBV7-9 combines with J gene TRBJ2-7; 7 bases align to TRBD1. Germline V gene lookup returns CDR1 SEHNR and CDR2 FQNEAQ (reference sequence). The CDR3 covers 11 residues. V lost 8 bases, J lost 4 bases, and 2 bases stayed unmatched. The CDR3: CASGTVYEQYF. The CDR3 nucleotides are TGTGCCAGCGGGACAGTTTACGAGCAGTACTTC.

The chain recombines TRBV27 with TRBJ2-2, with D maybe TRBD1 (6 bases). Germline assignment: CDR1 MNHEY and CDR2 SMNVEV (reference sequence). The V and J ends lost 2 bases and 5 bases respectively, with 9 bases between them. This CDR3 is built from 14 residues. CDR3 loop: CASSLVQGTGELFF. The DNA for the CDR3 is TGTGCCAGCAGTTTAGTTCAGGGGACCGGGGAGCTGTTTTTT.

The chain joins TRBV5-1 to TRBJ2-7; 8 bases agree with TRBD1. The CDR3 runs 14 residues. Germline V gene sequence: CDR1 SGHRS, CDR2 YFSETQ. V trimming: 5 bases; J trimming: 4 bases; junction bases outside the gene matches: 8. CDR3 sequence (DNA): TGCGCCAGCAGGTCTTTGAGACAGGGGTACGAGCAGTACTTC. Its protein is CASRSLRQGYEQYF.

J is TRBJ1-1 and V is TRBV11-2; TRBD1 is a possible D gene (5 bases). The germline V gene has CDR1 SGHAT and CDR2 FQNNGV. Trimming removed 6 bases from V and 1 base from J, with 12 bases in between. This CDR3 is 14 amino acids long. CDR3 nucleotides: TGTGCCAGCAGATATTTCGGGGGGAACACTGAAGCTTTCTTT. It is translated as CASRYFGGNTEAFF.

The gene calls are TRBV7-2 and TRBJ1-1; the D is unclear. The CDR3 sequence is 14 residues long. Deletions cut 5 bases from V and 6 bases from J, with 16 bases between. Germline V CDR1 and CDR2: SGHTA, FQGNSA. Written as DNA, the CDR3 is TGTGCCAGCAGCCTCAGCGGGCGCGGGTCTGAAGCTTTCTTT. This encodes CASSLSGRGSEAFF.

This clone showed up just a few times. The rearrangement links TRBV5-1 to TRBJ2-1, with 7 bases identical to TRBD2. The CDR3 runs 15 residues. From germline, CDR1 is SGHRS and CDR2 YFSETQ. V shed 3 bases, J shed 10 bases, and the junction held 13 bases outside the gene matches. DNA of the CDR3: TGCGCCAGCAGCTCCCGGGACTCGGGGGGTAGGGAGCAGTTCTTC. Its translation: CASSSRDSGGREQFF. The whole variable domain, filled in from reference TRBV5-1 and TRBJ2-1, reads KAGVTQTPRYLIKTRGQQVTLSCSPISGHRSVSWYQQTPGQGLQFLFEYFSETQRNKGNFPGRFSGRQFSNSRSEMNVSTLELGDSALYLCASSSRDSGGREQFFGPGTRLTVL.